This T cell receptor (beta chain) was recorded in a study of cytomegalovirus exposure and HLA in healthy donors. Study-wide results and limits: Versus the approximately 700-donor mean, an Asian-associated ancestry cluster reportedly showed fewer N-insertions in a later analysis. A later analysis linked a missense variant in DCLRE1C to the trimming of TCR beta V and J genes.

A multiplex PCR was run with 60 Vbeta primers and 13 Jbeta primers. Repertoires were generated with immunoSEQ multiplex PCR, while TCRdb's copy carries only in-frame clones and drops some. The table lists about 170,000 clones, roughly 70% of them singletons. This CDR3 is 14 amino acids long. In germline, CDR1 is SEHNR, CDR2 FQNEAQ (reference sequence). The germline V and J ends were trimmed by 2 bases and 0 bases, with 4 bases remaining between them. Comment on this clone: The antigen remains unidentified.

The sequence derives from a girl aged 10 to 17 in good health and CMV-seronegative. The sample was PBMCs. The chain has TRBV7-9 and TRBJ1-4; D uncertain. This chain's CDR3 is CASSLRATNEKLFF. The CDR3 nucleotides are TGTGCCAGCAGCTTACGGGCAACTAATGAAAAACTGTTTTTT.